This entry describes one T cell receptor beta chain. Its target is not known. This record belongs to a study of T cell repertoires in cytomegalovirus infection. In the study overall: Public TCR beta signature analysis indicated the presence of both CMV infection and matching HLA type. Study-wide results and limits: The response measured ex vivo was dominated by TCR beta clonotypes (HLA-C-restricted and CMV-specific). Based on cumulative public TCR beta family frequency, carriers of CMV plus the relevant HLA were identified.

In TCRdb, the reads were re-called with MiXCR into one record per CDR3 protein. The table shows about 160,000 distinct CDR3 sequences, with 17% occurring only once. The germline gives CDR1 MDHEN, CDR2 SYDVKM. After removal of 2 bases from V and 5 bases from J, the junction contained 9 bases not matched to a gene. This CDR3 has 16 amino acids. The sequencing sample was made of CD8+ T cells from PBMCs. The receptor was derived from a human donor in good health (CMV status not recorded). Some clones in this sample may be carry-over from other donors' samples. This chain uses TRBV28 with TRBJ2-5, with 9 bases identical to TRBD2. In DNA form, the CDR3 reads TGTGCCAGCAGTTTACGGCTAGCGGGGCAGGCGGAGACCCAGTACTTC. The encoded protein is CASSLRLAGQAETQYF.